What follows are 14 T cell receptor beta chains derived from one specimen sequenced in a study of cytomegalovirus exposure and HLA in healthy donors. The study ran its PCR with 60 Vbeta and 13 Jbeta primers. TCRdb's copy holds only in-frame clones and misses some; the assay was immunoSEQ multiplex PCR. The profile covers about 120,000 clones, with over 9.5% appearing a single time and roughly 4.6% taken by the ten largest. The sequenced material came from PBMCs. All receptors come from a woman between 18 and 29 years old in good health and CMV-seropositive.

This chain connects TRBV7-8 to TRBJ1-2; D gene unclear. The CDR3 runs 14 residues. Trimming removed 3 bases at V and 4 bases at J, with 12 bases between. Germline V gives CDR1 SGHVS, CDR2 FQNEAQ. CDR3 nucleotide sequence: TGTGCCAGCAGCTTGTACGAGCTTCCCTATGGCTACACCTTC. Translation gives CASSLYELPYGYTF.

This clone was found a few times. The rearrangement links TRBV2 to TRBJ1-2; D call uncertain. Germline CDR1 SNHLY, CDR2 FYNNEI. The CDR3 is made up of 11 amino acids. V shed 4 bases and J shed 8 bases, with 8 bases lying between them. CDR3 in DNA: TGTGCCAGCAGTGCTCAGATCGGCTACACCTTC. It codes for CASSAQIGYTF. Filled out from reference TRBV2 and TRBJ1-2, the complete variable domain reads EPEVTQTPSHQVTQMGQEVILRCVPISNHLYFYWYRQILGQKVEFLVSFYNNEISEKSEIFDDQFSVERPDGSNFTLKIRSTKLEDSAMYFCASSAQIGYTFGSGTRLTVV.

The chain has TRBV7-6 and TRBJ1-1; D might be TRBD1 (5 bases). The CDR3 sequence is 12 residues long. Germline V CDR1 and CDR2: SGHVS, FNYEAQ. The V gene lost 3 bases and the J gene lost 7 bases, with 9 bases spanning the gap. CDR3 sequence (DNA): TGTGCCAGCAGCTTCCGGGGGAATGAAGCTTTCTTT. It encodes CASSFRGNEAFF.

The J gene is TRBJ2-3, the V gene TRBV19; TRBD1 agrees at 7 bases. Germline lookup yields CDR1 LNHDA and CDR2 SQIVND (reference sequence). The CDR3 has 15 residues. With 4 bases clipped from V and 2 bases from J, the junction kept 6 bases outside the gene matches. The CDR3 nucleotides are TGTGCCAGTAGTAAAGCAGGGGGACCCACAGATACGCAGTATTTT. It translates to CASSKAGGPTDTQYF. Combining the CDR3 with reference TRBV19 and TRBJ2-3 gives the whole variable domain DGGITQSPKYLFRKEGQNVTLSCEQNLNHDAMYWYRQDPGQGLRLIYYSQIVNDFQKGDIAEGYSVSREKKESFPLTVTSAQKNPTAFYLCASSKAGGPTDTQYFGPGTRLTVL.

V gene TRBV4-2 combines with J gene TRBJ2-5; D call uncertain. V was pared by 0 bases and J by 0 bases, with 5 bases between. This CDR3 contains 14 residues. CDR1 is LGHNA and CDR2 is YNFKEQ in the germline V gene. DNA for the CDR3: TGTGCCAGCAGCCAAGACTCGTACCAAGAGACCCAGTACTTC. This sequence encodes CASSQDSYQETQYF.

This clone has more than one count but fewer than ten. This rearrangement joins TRBV27 to TRBJ1-1; TRBD1 matches at 7 bases. J was trimmed by 7 bases and V by 2 bases; bases with no gene match: 4. CDR3 length: 13 amino acids. Germline V gives CDR1 MNHEY, CDR2 SMNVEV (reference sequence). This chain's CDR3 is CASSLKPGGEAFF. In nucleotides, the CDR3 is TGTGCCAGCAGTTTAAAGCCAGGGGGTGAAGCTTTCTTT.

This clone showed up just a few times. This chain joins TRBV7-8 and TRBJ1-5; 10 nucleotides line up with TRBD1. This CDR3 spans 15 amino acids. CDR1 is SGHVS and CDR2 is FQNEAQ in the germline V gene. V trimming: 4 bases; J trimming: 6 bases; junction bases outside the gene matches: 6. CDR3 sequence: CASSWGQGKGQPQHF. The CDR3 DNA reads TGTGCCAGCAGCTGGGGACAGGGGAAGGGTCAGCCCCAGCATTTT. The whole variable domain, filled in from reference TRBV7-8 and TRBJ1-5, reads GAGVSQSPRYKVAKRGQDVALRCDPISGHVSLFWYQQALGQGPEFLTYFQNEAQLDKSGLPSDRFFAERPEGSVSTLKIQRTQQEDSAVYLCASSWGQGKGQPQHFGDGTRLSIL.

The rearrangement links TRBV2 to TRBJ1-5; possibly TRBD1 for D (6 bases). The V gene lost 7 bases and the J gene lost 3 bases, with 10 bases spanning the gap. CDR3 length equals 13 residues. Per the germline V gene, CDR1 is SNHLY and CDR2 is FYNNEI. The DNA for the CDR3 is TGTGCCAGCACCGGGGACACCAATCAGCCCCAGCATTTT. As protein: CASTGDTNQPQHF.

The chain combines TRBV7-9 with TRBJ1-2; 10 bases are shared with TRBD1. The V and J ends lost 4 bases and 6 bases, in that order; junction bases with no gene match: 5. The CDR3 covers 14 residues. Germline values: CDR1 SEHNR, CDR2 FQNEAQ (reference sequence). The CDR3 coding sequence is TGTGCCAGCAGCTCAAGAGGACAGGGGGATGGCTACACCTTC. Its translation: CASSSRGQGDGYTF.

This clone has a handful of counts. This CDR3 reads CASSLSPGLDYNEQFF. The CDR3 DNA is TGTGCCAGCAGCCTCTCGCCGGGACTAGACTACAATGAGCAGTTCTTC. This chain uses TRBV11-2 with TRBJ2-1; 8 bases match TRBD2. The CDR3 spans 16 residues. Germline CDR1 is SGHAT and CDR2 is FQNNGV. Trimming removed 5 bases from V and 3 bases from J; junction bases left unmatched: 9.

This chain links TRBV5-4 with TRBJ1-2, with unresolved D. V lost 4 bases, J lost 4 bases, and 17 bases lay in between. Germline CDR1 is SGHNT and CDR2 is YYREEE (reference sequence). This CDR3 region has 15 residues. The CDR3 region has the DNA TGTGCCAGCAGCGGAAATTGGGGAGTAGGCTATGGCTACACCTTC. Its protein is CASSGNWGVGYGYTF.

The table lists this clone with a few counts. For the CDR3, the DNA is TGTGCCAGCAGCTCCCCGGGAAACCTTGGAAACACCATATATTTT. Amino acids: CASSSPGNLGNTIYF. The V call is TRBV13, the J call TRBJ1-3, with D unresolved. V was clipped by 4 bases and J by 3 bases, with 13 bases between them. The CDR3 has 15 amino acids. Germline V gives CDR1 PRHDT, CDR2 FYEKMQ (reference sequence).

V and J are TRBV11-2 and TRBJ1-5; D not certain. This CDR3 region has 13 residues. V dropped 3 bases and J dropped 5 bases, with 8 bases sitting between them. Germline V gives CDR1 SGHAT, CDR2 FQNNGV. DNA for the CDR3: TGTGCCAGCAGCTTGGCCCCAGATCAGCCCCAGCATTTT. It encodes CASSLAPDQPQHF.

The rearrangement links TRBV6-4 to TRBJ1-2; maybe TRBD1 (6 bases). CDR1 MRHNA and CDR2 SNTAGT come from the germline V gene. With 3 bases removed from V and 0 bases from J, the gap between germline ends came to 11 bases. CDR3 length equals 15 residues. CDR3 in amino acids: CASSDQAGANYGYTF. The CDR3 DNA reads as TGTGCCAGCAGTGATCAGGCAGGGGCTAACTATGGCTACACCTTC.